Below are 32 T cell receptor beta chains sequenced from a single sample in a study of shared T cell receptors in the human thymus. Method: immunoSEQ multiplex PCR; TCRdb's copy keeps in-frame clones and lacks some. The sample consists of hundreds of thousands of clones, around 87% of them appearing once. This sample was also put to use in a study of human thymus T cells.

Sequenced material: thymocytes. The receptors were gathered from a boy in the first two years of life with a congenital heart defect.

V and J are TRBV9 and TRBJ2-3, with 7 positions matching TRBD2. CDR1 and CDR2 from the germline V gene are SGDLS and YYNGEE. The J segment lost 2 bases and the V segment lost 0 bases, leaving 3 bases of the junction unmatched. The CDR3 consists of 15 residues. The CDR3 region has the DNA TGTGCCAGCAGCGTAGTAGGGACTATCACAGATACGCAGTATTTT. Residues: CASSVVGTITDTQYF.

The chain carries TRBV6-6 and TRBJ1-3, with 7 bases identical to TRBD1. J was trimmed by 4 bases and V by 0 bases; bases with no gene match: 3. Germline V lookup: CDR1 MNHNY, CDR2 SVGAGI (reference sequence). There are 15 residues in the CDR3. The chain's CDR3 is CASSYSKDRGNTIYF. CDR3 DNA: TGTGCCAGCAGTTACTCGAAGGACAGGGGAAACACCATATATTTT.

The chain carries TRBV4-3 and TRBJ2-1; unclear D gene. In germline, CDR1 is LGHNA, CDR2 YSLEER. The V end lost 1 base, the J end lost 5 bases, and 3 bases lay between the germline ends. There are 12 residues in the CDR3. CDR3 amino acids: CASSQGHNEQFF. Written as DNA, the CDR3 is TGCGCCAGCAGCCAAGGGCACAATGAGCAGTTCTTC.

The chain's CDR3 is CASSLSRGTHSNQPQHF. CDR3 sequence (DNA): TGTGCCAGCAGCTTGAGTAGGGGGACCCATAGCAATCAGCCCCAGCATTTT. V and J are TRBV5-6 and TRBJ1-5; D may be TRBD1 (6 bases). The CDR3 contains 17 residues. From germline, CDR1 is SGHDT and CDR2 YYEEEE. V was shortened by 1 base and J by 0 bases, with 14 bases between the two germline ends.

V gene TRBV4-1 combines with J gene TRBJ2-7; TRBD2 matches 7 bases. The CDR3 covers 20 residues. Germline-derived CDR1 and CDR2 are MGHRA and YSYEKL. The J segment lost 2 bases and the V segment lost 4 bases, leaving 23 bases of the junction unmatched. CDR3 in DNA: TGCGCCAGCAGCCCTCCCACCAGCAGGGCCAAAGCGGGGCCTCCCTACGAGCAGTACTTC. Translating gives CASSPPTSRAKAGPPYEQYF.

V usage is TRBV25-1 and J usage is TRBJ2-2, with a possible D match to TRBD2 (6 bases). V was trimmed by 4 bases and J by 4 bases, leaving 16 bases between them. The germline V gene encodes CDR1 MGHDK and CDR2 SYGVNS. The CDR3 has 16 amino acids. The CDR3 coding sequence is TGTGCCAGCAGTGCACCTAGCGAAGTTTCCACCGGGGAGCTGTTTTTT. It yields the protein CASSAPSEVSTGELFF.

The chain employs TRBV28 and TRBJ2-3, with 9 nucleotides matching TRBD2. CDR1 is MDHEN, CDR2 SYDVKM, per germline. The V and J ends lost 5 bases and 2 bases, in that order; junction bases with no gene match: 5. CDR3 length equals 15 residues. CDR3 amino acids: CASSKLAGLTDTQYF. CDR3 DNA: TGTGCCAGCAGTAAACTAGCGGGCCTCACAGATACGCAGTATTTT. The variable domain in full, completed from reference TRBV28 and TRBJ2-3, reads DVKVTQSSRYLVKRTGEKVFLECVQDMDHENMFWYRQDPGLGLRLIYFSYDVKMKEKGDIPEGYSVSREKKERFSLILESASTNQTSMYLCASSKLAGLTDTQYFGPGTRLTVL.

Concerning this clone itself: Other DNA sequences in the same sample also yield this CDR3. The chain joins TRBV28 to TRBJ1-2; 7 bases line up with TRBD1. Looked up from germline, CDR1 is MDHEN and CDR2 is SYDVKM. The trim removed 4 bases at V and 4 bases at J, leaving 6 bases unmatched. The length of the CDR3 is 14 residues. The CDR3 nucleotides are TGTGCCAGCAGTTACCGACAGGGTAGCTATGGCTACACCTTC. It is translated as CASSYRQGSYGYTF.

The chain joins TRBV7-2 to TRBJ2-7; D possibly corresponds to TRBD1 (6 bases). Germline loops: CDR1 SGHTA, CDR2 FQGNSA. V was cut by 6 bases and J by 0 bases, with 12 bases left in between. There are 14 residues in the CDR3. The CDR3 DNA follows: TGTGCCAGCAGGACCGGGACATTCTCCTACGAGCAGTACTTC. Amino acids: CASRTGTFSYEQYF.

The chain joins TRBV11-2 to TRBJ2-1; 9 bases align to TRBD2. This CDR3 has 16 amino acids. CDR1 and CDR2 (germline): SGHAT, FQNNGV. The ends lost 5 bases at V and 6 bases at J; junction bases unmatched: 11. CDR3 protein: CASSRASGTFSNEQFF. CDR3 coding DNA: TGTGCCAGCAGCAGAGCTAGCGGGACTTTTTCCAATGAGCAGTTCTTC.

V and J are TRBV28 and TRBJ2-7; 8 positions agree with TRBD2. The germline gives CDR1 MDHEN, CDR2 SYDVKM. The junction had 9 bases not matched to a gene; V was cut back by 1 base and J by 4 bases. The CDR3 consists of 16 residues. CDR3 sequence (DNA): TGTGCCAGCAGTTTATCGGGAGGGGCGGGAGCATACGAGCAGTACTTC. It translates to CASSLSGGAGAYEQYF.

This chain links TRBV4-2 with TRBJ2-7, with a tentative D call TRBD1 (5 bases). This CDR3 has 15 amino acids. Germline V gene lookup returns CDR1 LGHNA and CDR2 YNFKEQ. V lost 4 bases and J 4 bases, leaving 17 bases between the germline ends. The CDR3 region is CASSPSFYRIYEQYF. Here the CDR3 DNA reads TGTGCCAGCAGCCCGAGTTTTTACAGGATATACGAGCAGTACTTC.

The rearrangement uses TRBV2 and TRBJ1-2; the D is unclear. The CDR3 extends over 13 amino acids. Germline CDR1 reads SNHLY; CDR2 reads FYNNEI. Trimming took off 4 bases at V and 6 bases at J, with 12 bases between the two ends. CDR3 loop: CASSGMGRDGYTF. The CDR3 DNA reads TGTGCCAGCAGTGGTATGGGCAGAGATGGCTACACCTTC.

This chain links TRBV28 with TRBJ2-1, with 13 nucleotides matching TRBD2. The CDR3 sequence is 19 residues long. V dropped 4 bases and J dropped 3; count of bases not matched to a gene: 12. Per the germline V gene, CDR1 is MDHEN and CDR2 is SYDVKM. The CDR3 bases are TGTGCCAGCAGTTACCGACTAGCGGGGGGCTCACCCCACTACAATGAGCAGTTCTTC. It yields the protein CASSYRLAGGSPHYNEQFF.

V is TRBV7-6 and J is TRBJ2-3; 10 bases line up with TRBD2. V dropped 5 bases and J dropped 1; count of bases not matched to a gene: 6. CDR1 and CDR2 (germline): SGHVS, FNYEAQ. This CDR3 has 16 amino acids. The DNA for the CDR3 is TGTGCCAGCAGCCTAATTGGGACTAGCGGCACAGATACGCAGTATTTT. Protein sequence: CASSLIGTSGTDTQYF.

This rearrangement joins TRBV9 to TRBJ2-3, with 9 bases that match TRBD2. This CDR3 has 18 amino acids. The V and J ends lost 3 bases and 6 bases, in that order; junction bases with no gene match: 17. Germline V gives CDR1 SGDLS, CDR2 YYNGEE. CDR3 residues: CASSDNVAGGPAVDTQYF. The CDR3 nucleotides read TGTGCCAGCAGCGACAACGTGGCGGGAGGGCCAGCGGTTGATACGCAGTATTTT.

The gene calls are TRBV2 and TRBJ1-2; 10 positions agree with TRBD1. After removal of 9 bases from V and 6 bases from J, the junction contained 4 bases not matched to a gene. The CDR3 runs 12 residues. Germline V gene sequence: CDR1 SNHLY, CDR2 FYNNEI. The CDR3 sequence is CARTGQGNGYTF. The CDR3 DNA reads as TGTGCCAGGACGGGACAGGGGAATGGCTACACCTTC.

This rearrangement joins TRBV5-8 to TRBJ2-7; D gene ambiguous. V gave up 3 bases and J gave up 7 bases, with 11 bases separating them. The CDR3 is 12 amino acids. The V gene's germline CDR1 is SGHTS and CDR2 YDEGEE. CDR3 protein: CASSSRVGEQYF. CDR3 DNA sequence: TGTGCCAGCAGCTCCCGTGTCGGTGAGCAGTACTTC.

CDR3 coding DNA: TGTGCCATCAGTGACAGCTCCTACGAGCAGTACTTC. Translated, it gives CAISDSSYEQYF. The genes are TRBV10-3 and TRBJ2-7; D unresolved. The CDR3 covers 12 residues. CDR1 ENHRY and CDR2 SYGVKD come from the germline V gene. With 3 bases removed from V and 0 bases from J, the gap between germline ends came to 3 bases.

This chain connects TRBV27 to TRBJ1-2, with D hard to call. Germline V CDR1 and CDR2: MNHEY, SMNVEV (reference sequence). This CDR3 has 14 amino acids. V dropped 3 bases and J dropped 7 bases, with 15 bases sitting between them. The CDR3 nucleotides are TGTGCCAGCAGTTTCTCCCCTCCCGCACTTGGCTACACCTTC. Translation gives CASSFSPPALGYTF.

The rearrangement uses TRBV10-3 and TRBJ2-7, with 10 bases fitting TRBD1. CDR3 length: 15 amino acids. The germline V gene has CDR1 ENHRY and CDR2 SYGVKD. The ends lost 11 bases at V and 4 bases at J; junction bases unmatched: 14. CDR3 in DNA: TGTGCCTCCCACCGGGACAGGGGTTCACAATACGAGCAGTACTTC. Translation: CASHRDRGSQYEQYF.

The V and J genes are TRBV6-1 and TRBJ2-7, with 9 positions matching TRBD2. The CDR3 runs 15 residues. V shed 3 bases and J 2 bases; nucleotides not matched to a gene: 5. Germline V lookup: CDR1 MNHNS, CDR2 SASEGT. This CDR3 reads CASSDLAGSAYEQYF. The CDR3 coding sequence is TGTGCCAGCAGTGACCTAGCGGGATCGGCCTACGAGCAGTACTTC.

This rearrangement joins TRBV14 to TRBJ2-5; D is possibly TRBD2 (5 bases). Germline CDR1 and CDR2: SGHDN and FVKESK. Trimming removed 4 bases from V and 0 bases from J, with 9 bases in between. The CDR3 length is 14 residues. CDR3 residues: CASSPPGNQETQYF. CDR3 in DNA: TGTGCCAGCAGCCCGCCGGGGAACCAAGAGACCCAGTACTTC.

This sequence joins TRBV18 and TRBJ2-2; 7 nucleotides agree with TRBD1. V was clipped by 3 bases and J by 5 bases; unmatched bases: 9. This CDR3 has 16 residues. CDR1 and CDR2 (germline): KGHSH, LQKENI. CDR3 DNA: TGTGCCAGCTCACCCCGGGACAGTGTTGGGACCGGGGAGCTGTTTTTT. Protein: CASSPRDSVGTGELFF.

In its sample, this clone was seen once. V and J are TRBV5-6 and TRBJ1-3, with D possibly matching TRBD1 (6 bases). Germline-derived CDR1 and CDR2 are SGHDT and YYEEEE. The CDR3 is made up of 15 amino acids. Trimming cost V 4 bases and J 3 bases, with 14 bases left between them. This chain's CDR3 is CASSRGGVSGNTIYF. The CDR3 DNA sequence: TGTGCCAGCAGCCGAGGGGGAGTAAGTGGAAACACCATATATTTT.

The gene calls are TRBV28 and TRBJ2-1, with 12 nucleotides matching TRBD2. The CDR3 covers 15 residues. Per the germline V gene, CDR1 is MDHEN and CDR2 is SYDVKM. J lost 2 bases, V lost 6 bases, and 2 bases had no gene match. CDR3 protein: CASSSSGRAYNEQFF. CDR3 bases: TGTGCCAGCAGCTCTAGCGGGAGGGCCTACAATGAGCAGTTCTTC. The whole variable domain, filled in from reference TRBV28 and TRBJ2-1, reads DVKVTQSSRYLVKRTGEKVFLECVQDMDHENMFWYRQDPGLGLRLIYFSYDVKMKEKGDIPEGYSVSREKKERFSLILESASTNQTSMYLCASSSSGRAYNEQFFGPGTRLTVL.

J is TRBJ2-7 and V is TRBV11-2; the D is unclear. Trimming stripped 4 bases from V and 0 bases from J, with 10 bases between. The CDR3 contains 14 residues. Germline V gene sequence: CDR1 SGHAT, CDR2 FQNNGV. The CDR3, as DNA: TGTGCCAGCAGCTCTCGACGGAGCTCCTACGAGCAGTACTTC. It codes for CASSSRRSSYEQYF.

This sequence joins TRBV29-1 and TRBJ2-3; 7 bases match TRBD2. Per germline, CDR1 SQVTM and CDR2 ANQGSEA. The CDR3 is made up of 13 amino acids. CDR3 in amino acids: CRALRGEGDTQYF. The CDR3 DNA sequence: TGCAGGGCCCTCCGGGGGGAGGGAGATACGCAGTATTTT.

The rearrangement uses TRBV6-6 and TRBJ2-1; 14 positions agree with TRBD2. The trim removed 5 bases at V and 9 bases at J, leaving 9 bases unmatched. The CDR3 runs 16 residues. CDR1 MNHNY and CDR2 SVGAGI come from the germline V gene (reference sequence). CDR3 sequence reads: CASSPATSGRVSEQFF. CDR3 coding DNA: TGTGCCAGCAGTCCAGCGACTAGCGGGAGGGTAAGTGAGCAGTTCTTC.

The chain recombines TRBV4-3 with TRBJ2-7, with TRBD1 matching 11 bases. With 1 base clipped from V and 3 bases from J, the junction kept 8 bases outside the gene matches. The germline V gene has CDR1 LGHNA and CDR2 YSLEER. CDR3 length: 17 residues. DNA for the CDR3: TGCGCCAGCAGCCAAGGCGATCGGGACAGGGGGTTCTACGAGCAGTACTTC. Protein sequence: CASSQGDRDRGFYEQYF.

The table lists this clone with a few counts. The sample has other DNA sequences that encode this CDR3 too. This rearrangement joins TRBV19 to TRBJ1-2; possible D gene TRBD1, 6 bases. The CDR3 covers 12 residues. Germline loops: CDR1 LNHDA, CDR2 SQIVND (reference sequence). V lost 6 bases, J lost 1 base, and 6 bases lay in between. The CDR3 sequence: CASRDSNYGYTF. The DNA of the CDR3 is TGTGCCAGTAGGGACAGTAACTATGGCTACACCTTC.

This rearrangement joins TRBV7-9 to TRBJ1-3; D gene uncertain. Trimming took 5 bases from V and 0 from J, leaving 20 bases between them. CDR3 length equals 18 residues. From germline, CDR1 is SEHNR and CDR2 FQNEAQ (reference sequence). CDR3 in amino acids: CASSTNYEPMGSGNTIYF. DNA for the CDR3: TGTGCCAGCAGCACCAACTACGAACCTATGGGCTCTGGAAACACCATATATTTT.